Listed below are T cell receptor beta chains from one sample, sequenced in a study of cytomegalovirus exposure and HLA in healthy donors. The repertoire was sequenced with immunoSEQ multiplex PCR; TCRdb's copy has only in-frame clones and lacks some. The table includes roughly 140,000 clones, about 82% detected once. The sequenced sample consisted of PBMCs. The origin of the receptors is a man aged 25 to 40 in good health and CMV-seronegative. Each CDR3 is given with its conserved first and last residue. The D gene is left open where the match is weak. Rows may omit the clone size; those that give it use once, few, many or a size class.

j_call clone_size d_call v_call cdr3_aa cdr3_nt
TRBJ2-2 NA TRBD1 TRBV5-1 CASRTGADGGELFF TGCGCCAGCAGAACAGGGGCGGACGGCGGGGAGCTGTTTTTT
TRBJ1-4 NA TRBD1 TRBV6-5 CASSCLGQTNEKLFF TGTGCCAGCAGTTGCCTGGGACAGACTAATGAAAAACTGTTTTTT
TRBJ1-5 few NA TRBV2 CASSERRGTQPQHF TGTGCCAGCAGTGAACGTCGGGGAACTCAGCCCCAGCATTTT
TRBJ2-7 NA NA TRBV7-9 CASSLVPGSYEQYF TGTGCCAGCAGCTTAGTGCCGGGATCCTACGAGCAGTACTTC
TRBJ1-1 NA NA TRBV4-1 CASSRKPSAVNTEAFF TGCGCCAGCAGCCGGAAACCTTCCGCGGTGAACACTGAAGCTTTCTTT
TRBJ2-5 NA TRBD1 TRBV28 CASLSGQVKGKTQYF TGTGCCAGTCTTTCCGGACAGGTTAAGGGGAAGACCCAGTACTTC
TRBJ1-1 NA NA TRBV6-5 CASSHGGATEAFF TGTGCCAGCAGCCACGGGGGGGCCACTGAAGCTTTCTTT
TRBJ1-1 NA NA TRBV7-2 CASSYDRNTEAFF TGTGCCAGCAGCTATGACAGGAACACTGAAGCTTTCTTT
TRBJ2-7 NA NA TRBV28 CASSTHNILREQYF TGTGCCAGCAGTACCCACAATATCCTCCGCGAGCAGTACTTC
TRBJ1-6 NA TRBD1 TRBV27 CASSPLGGNSPLHF TGTGCCAGCAGTCCCCTAGGGGGCAATTCACCCCTCCACTTT
TRBJ1-5 NA NA TRBV28 CASSADSLLVNQPQHF TGTGCCAGCAGCGCGGACAGTCTACTCGTCAATCAGCCCCAGCATTTT
TRBJ2-3 NA NA TRBV9 CASSPDSSTDTQYF TGTGCCAGCAGCCCCGACTCGAGCACAGATACGCAGTATTTT
TRBJ1-2 NA TRBD1 TRBV6-5 CASSFWTGKTSYGYTF TGTGCCAGCAGTTTTTGGACAGGGAAGACGAGCTATGGCTACACCTTC
TRBJ2-3 NA NA TRBV7-6 CASTWTAGTDTQYF TGTGCCAGCACTTGGACAGCAGGCACAGATACGCAGTATTTT
TRBJ1-1 NA NA TRBV5-1 CASSLIGRGDTEAFF TGCGCCAGCAGCTTGATTGGGAGGGGGGACACTGAAGCTTTCTTT
TRBJ2-7 few NA TRBV27 CASRSRQNEQYF TGTGCCAGCAGGTCAAGACAGAACGAGCAGTACTTC
TRBJ2-7 NA TRBD2 TRBV5-1 CASSLVGTSKRSYEQYF TGCGCCAGCAGCTTGGTGGGGACTAGCAAACGCTCCTACGAGCAGTACTTC
TRBJ2-3 once TRBD2 TRBV6-1 CASSVGIAGGPGTDTQYF TGTGCCAGCAGTGTTGGAATAGCGGGGGGGCCTGGCACAGATACGCAGTATTTT
TRBJ1-3 NA NA TRBV6-4 CASSGTGLQGHSGNTIYF TGTGCCAGCAGTGGCACGGGGCTACAGGGACACTCTGGAAACACCATATATTTT
TRBJ2-1 NA TRBD1 TRBV19 CASGPQGAVGEQFF TGTGCTTCTGGACCACAGGGGGCGGTTGGTGAGCAGTTCTTC
TRBJ1-5 NA TRBD1 TRBV28 CASSLGQGAHQPQHF TGTGCCAGCAGCCTCGGACAGGGAGCCCATCAGCCCCAGCATTTT
TRBJ2-3 NA NA TRBV30 CAFGIGTATDTQYF TGTGCCTTTGGGATCGGGACTGCAACAGATACGCAGTATTTT
TRBJ2-5 NA NA TRBV9 CASSVGYEGGGGETQYF TGTGCCAGCAGCGTAGGCTACGAGGGAGGAGGTGGAGAGACCCAGTACTTC
TRBJ1-4 NA TRBD1 TRBV18 CASSHRDRGEKLFF TGTGCCAGCTCACACCGGGACAGGGGTGAAAAACTGTTTTTT
TRBJ2-1 NA NA TRBV14 CASSQDPWASAFYNEQFF TGTGCCAGCAGCCAAGATCCGTGGGCTAGCGCGTTCTACAATGAGCAGTTCTTC
TRBJ2-5 NA TRBD2 TRBV28 CASSLLLAGAGGGETQYF TGTGCCAGCAGTTTACTCCTAGCGGGAGCAGGCGGGGGGGAGACCCAGTACTTC
TRBJ1-1 NA TRBD1 TRBV27 CASSRDRGVLGTEAFF TGTGCCAGCAGCCGGGACAGGGGTGTCCTTGGCACTGAAGCTTTCTTT
TRBJ2-4 NA TRBD1 TRBV7-9 CASSSPRDRGADNIQYF TGTGCCAGCAGCAGCCCCCGGGACAGGGGGGCGGATAACATTCAGTACTTC
TRBJ1-2 NA TRBD1 TRBV5-4 CASSSRTGHYGYTF TGTGCCAGCAGCTCGCGGACAGGGCACTATGGCTACACCTTC
TRBJ2-1 NA NA TRBV7-7 CASSLDRQTNEQFF TGTGCCAGCAGCTTAGACAGACAGACCAATGAGCAGTTCTTC
TRBJ2-3 NA NA TRBV4-1 CASSQERTGRVADTQYF TGCGCCAGCAGCCAGGAGAGGACAGGGAGGGTCGCAGATACGCAGTATTTT
TRBJ1-1 NA TRBD1 TRBV5-6 CASSLEWGTGGAEAFF TGTGCCAGCAGCTTGGAGTGGGGGACAGGGGGCGCTGAAGCTTTCTTT
TRBJ1-2 once NA TRBV6-1 CASSNPENYGYTF TGTGCCAGCAGTAACCCGGAGAACTATGGCTACACCTTC
TRBJ2-3 NA NA TRBV11-2 CASSFTRERTDTQYF TGTGCCAGCAGCTTTACCCGGGAGCGCACAGATACGCAGTATTTT
TRBJ1-2 NA NA TRBV5-1 CASSLRGYGYPF TGCGCCAGCAGCTTAAGGGGGTATGGCTACCCCTTC
TRBJ1-2 NA NA TRBV15 CATSRGNRAPGGYPF TGTGCCACCAGCCGTGGTAATAGAGCCCCGGGTGGCTACCCCTTC
TRBJ2-7 NA NA TRBV15 CATSRLRGSYEQYF TGTGCCACCAGCAGGCTCAGGGGATCCTACGAGCAGTACTTC
TRBJ2-1 NA NA TRBV7-9 CASSLAAVYNEQFF TGTGCCAGCAGCTTAGCTGCAGTCTACAATGAGCAGTTCTTC